The 18 T cell receptor beta chains below were found in one sample sequenced in a study of shared clonotypes between healthy human individuals. The assay was immunoSEQ multiplex PCR, and TCRdb's table has in-frame clones only and misses some. The table lists about half a million clones, about 84% of them singletons. Source material: PBMCs. The receptors were sampled from a woman aged 35 to 49 in good health. Some clones in this sample may be carry-over from other donors' samples.

The chain carries TRBV30 and TRBJ1-4; D gene unclear. Germline assignment: CDR1 GTSNPN and CDR2 SVGIG (reference sequence). The ends were cut back, 0 bases at V and 0 bases at J, with 11 bases in the middle. CDR3 length: 16 residues. The CDR3 DNA reads as TGTGCCTGGAGTGTGCCCTCAAGTGCAACTAATGAAAAACTGTTTTTT. Protein: CAWSVPSSATNEKLFF.

The rearrangement uses TRBV5-1 and TRBJ2-2, with 13 bases matching TRBD2. V was clipped by 6 bases and J by 2 bases; unmatched bases: 13. This CDR3 region has 19 residues. Germline lookup yields CDR1 SGHRS and CDR2 YFSETQ. The CDR3 nucleotides are TGCGCCAGCACCCAAGGTGATACTAGCGGGAGGGGTAACACCGGGGAGCTGTTTTTT. It encodes CASTQGDTSGRGNTGELFF. The full variable domain, in which reference TRBV5-1 and TRBJ2-2 provide the parts outside the CDR3, is KAGVTQTPRYLIKTRGQQVTLSCSPISGHRSVSWYQQTPGQGLQFLFEYFSETQRNKGNFPGRFSGRQFSNSRSEMNVSTLELGDSALYLCASTQGDTSGRGNTGELFFGEGSRLTVL.

V gene TRBV7-8 combines with J gene TRBJ2-7; tentative D call: TRBD1 (6 bases). This CDR3 is 12 amino acids long. Between the trimmed V and J ends, which lost 5 bases and 9 bases, there was a span of 14 bases. The germline CDR1 and CDR2 sequences are SGHVS and FQNEAQ. CDR3 sequence reads: CASSPNRAAQYF. The CDR3, as DNA: TGTGCCAGCAGCCCGAACAGGGCAGCGCAGTACTTC.

This clone has ten or more counts. V usage is TRBV10-3 and J usage is TRBJ2-3; D is perhaps TRBD2 (6 bases). Trimming shortened V by 3 bases and J by 4 bases, and 17 bases separated the two germline ends. The CDR3 totals 16 residues. The germline V gene encodes CDR1 ENHRY and CDR2 SYGVKD. For the CDR3, the DNA is TGTGCCATCAGTGACGGAAGCGGGTGGCTTGCAGATACGCAGTATTTT. It specifies CAISDGSGWLADTQYF.

Only a few counts were recorded for this clone. The chain is built from TRBV20-1 and TRBJ2-7; perhaps D is TRBD1 or TRBD2 (5 bases each). The V end was cut by 6 bases, the J end by 3 bases, with 9 bases between. Germline assignment: CDR1 DFQATT and CDR2 SNEGSKA (reference sequence). The CDR3 loop spans 11 amino acids. The CDR3 DNA reads TGCAGTGCCCGGGGCTTCTACGAGCAGTACTTC. Its protein product is CSARGFYEQYF.

The chain uses TRBV2 and TRBJ2-2; a weak D match, TRBD1 (5 bases). The ends were cut back, 7 bases at V and 0 bases at J, with 9 bases in the middle. This CDR3 spans 14 amino acids. The germline gives CDR1 SNHLY, CDR2 FYNNEI. The CDR3 here is CASKGLTNTGELFF. In DNA form, the CDR3 reads TGTGCCAGCAAGGGGCTAACGAACACCGGGGAGCTGTTTTTT.

With regard to this clone: Other DNA sequences in this specimen translate into the identical CDR3. This chain joins TRBV7-7 and TRBJ2-5; no definite D call. The CDR3 is 13 amino acids. Germline values: CDR1 SSHAT, CDR2 FNYEAQ (reference sequence). V was clipped by 5 bases and J by 5 bases, with 12 bases between them. This CDR3 is CASSPDRTETQYF. The CDR3 DNA is TGTGCCAGCAGCCCCGACCGGACCGAGACCCAGTACTTC.

The rearrangement uses TRBV2 and TRBJ1-4; D may be TRBD1 (6 bases). This CDR3 spans 14 amino acids. Trimming left V 3 bases short and J 8 bases short, with 13 bases between. Germline CDR1 is SNHLY and CDR2 is FYNNEI. CDR3 in amino acids: CASSEGTRGEKLFF. Here the CDR3 DNA reads TGTGCCAGCAGTGAGGGGACAAGGGGGGAAAAACTGTTTTTT. The entire variable domain, with the rest obtained from reference TRBV2 and TRBJ1-4, is as follows: EPEVTQTPSHQVTQMGQEVILRCVPISNHLYFYWYRQILGQKVEFLVSFYNNEISEKSEIFDDQFSVERPDGSNFTLKIRSTKLEDSAMYFCASSEGTRGEKLFFGSGTQLSVL.

The CDR3 loop is CASSPSTSGSYEQYF. The CDR3, as DNA: TGTGCCAGCAGCCCTTCGACTAGCGGCTCCTACGAGCAGTACTTC. V gene TRBV27 combines with J gene TRBJ2-7; 9 bases align to TRBD2. Germline V gene lookup returns CDR1 MNHEY and CDR2 SMNVEV (reference sequence). The V gene end was trimmed by 6 bases and the J gene end by 0 bases; junction bases not matched to a gene: 6. This CDR3 has 15 residues.

V and J are TRBV9 and TRBJ2-5; no clear D. CDR1 and CDR2 (germline): SGDLS, YYNGEE. The CDR3 totals 11 residues. V lost 0 bases and J lost 5, with 2 bases in between. The CDR3 reads CASSVAETQYF. For the CDR3, the DNA is TGTGCCAGCAGCGTAGCGGAGACCCAGTACTTC.

V is TRBV7-3 and J is TRBJ1-2; the D gene is possibly TRBD1 (5 bases). The length of the CDR3 is 16 residues. The V and J ends lost 5 bases and 7 bases respectively, with 23 bases between them. Germline CDR1 and CDR2: SGHTA and FQGTGA. The CDR3 sequence is CASSLDVPTELGGYTF. Here the CDR3 DNA reads TGTGCCAGCAGCCTAGACGTACCGACAGAGTTGGGTGGCTACACCTTC.

This chain connects TRBV29-1 to TRBJ2-5; TRBD2 aligns across 13 bases. After removal of 4 bases from V and 1 base from J, the junction contained 3 bases not matched to a gene. The length of the CDR3 is 15 residues. Germline values: CDR1 SQVTM, CDR2 ANQGSEA. CDR3 DNA: TGCAGCGTTGGGGGACTAGCGGGGTCCCAAGAGACCCAGTACTTC. Translated, it gives CSVGGLAGSQETQYF.

The chain recombines TRBV7-8 with TRBJ2-7, with D unclear. CDR1 is SGHVS and CDR2 is FQNEAQ in the germline V gene. V lost 1 base, J lost 1 base, and 8 bases lay in between. The CDR3 is made up of 14 amino acids. This chain's CDR3 is CASSLVQVSYEQYF. DNA of the CDR3: TGTGCCAGCAGCTTAGTGCAGGTATCCTACGAGCAGTACTTC.

This sequence joins TRBV7-2 and TRBJ2-3; TRBD2 matches 13 bases. CDR1 is SGHTA and CDR2 is FQGNSA in the germline V gene. The CDR3 extends over 15 amino acids. Trimming cost V 4 bases and J 6 bases; bases outside gene matches: 4. This CDR3 is CASSSTSGGPDTQYF. CDR3 DNA sequence: TGTGCCAGCAGCTCGACTAGCGGGGGGCCGGATACGCAGTATTTT.

The CDR3: CASSGGTLNYEQYF. CDR3 DNA sequence: TGTGCCAGCAGCGGTGGGACGTTGAACTACGAGCAGTACTTC. The chain carries TRBV7-2 and TRBJ2-7; D may correspond to TRBD1 or TRBD2 (5 bases each). In germline, CDR1 is SGHTA, CDR2 FQGNSA. This CDR3 comprises 14 residues. The ends were cut back, 5 bases at V and 3 bases at J, with 14 bases in the middle.

The chain links TRBV29-1 to TRBJ1-1; 9 bases are shared with TRBD1. This CDR3 has 12 residues. Germline V gives CDR1 SQVTM, CDR2 ANQGSEA. The J segment lost 4 bases and the V segment lost 7 bases, leaving 4 bases of the junction unmatched. The CDR3 protein is CSARTGATEAFF. CDR3 sequence (DNA): TGCAGCGCTCGGACAGGGGCCACTGAAGCTTTCTTT. Drawing the rest from reference TRBV29-1 and TRBJ1-1, the complete variable domain is SAVISQKPSRDICQRGTSLTIQCQVDSQVTMMFWYRQQPGQSLTLIATANQGSEATYESGFVIDKFPISRPNLTFSTLTVSNMSPEDSSIYLCSARTGATEAFFGQGTRLTVV.

This clone was counted many times. The chain has TRBV5-5 and TRBJ1-2, with TRBD1 matching 9 bases. This CDR3 spans 13 amino acids. V trimming: 3 bases; J trimming: 8 bases; junction bases outside the gene matches: 5. Looked up from germline, CDR1 is SGHKS and CDR2 is YYEKEE (reference sequence). The DNA of the CDR3 is TGTGCCAGCAGCTGGACAGGGGAAGAAGGCTACACCTTC. This encodes CASSWTGEEGYTF.

The rearrangement joins TRBV5-1 to TRBJ2-5; 7 bases align to TRBD1. The CDR3 runs 14 residues. CDR1 SGHRS and CDR2 YFSETQ come from the germline V gene. Trimming took 4 bases from V and 5 from J; bases not matched to a gene: 8. The CDR3 DNA follows: TGCGCCAGCAGCCAGGGGGTGGGTCCGGAGACCCAGTACTTC. It encodes CASSQGVGPETQYF.